The 8 T cell receptor beta chains listed next were all sequenced from one sample in a study of glioma-infiltrating T cells after dendritic cell vaccination. Assay used: immunoSEQ multiplex PCR; TCRdb lists only in-frame clones, some missing. The profile shows tens of thousands of clones, approximately 78% of them singletons. Specimen: blood, collected before dendritic cell vaccination. The receptors stem from a human donor with glioblastoma.

V and J are TRBV5-1 and TRBJ2-6, with D possibly being TRBD2 (6 bases). V lost 3 bases and J lost 0, with 13 bases in between. The CDR3 loop spans 17 amino acids. Per the germline V gene, CDR1 is SGHRS and CDR2 is YFSETQ. CDR3 sequence reads: CASSWSGGNSGANVLTF. The CDR3 region has the DNA TGCGCCAGCAGCTGGTCCGGGGGTAACTCTGGGGCCAACGTCCTGACTTTC.

The chain is built from TRBV19 and TRBJ2-5, with TRBD1 matching over 8 bases. Trimming cost V 6 bases and J 2 bases; bases outside gene matches: 5. CDR3 length equals 14 residues. The germline V gene encodes CDR1 LNHDA and CDR2 SQIVND (reference sequence). The CDR3 protein is CASSLQGGQETQYF. Here the CDR3 DNA reads TGTGCCAGTAGCCTACAGGGGGGACAAGAGACCCAGTACTTC.

The J gene is TRBJ2-6, the V gene TRBV5-1; TRBD1 agrees at 7 bases. Per germline, CDR1 SGHRS and CDR2 YFSETQ. The trim removed 4 bases at V and 0 bases at J, leaving 4 bases unmatched. The CDR3 is 16 residues long. CDR3 DNA: TGCGCCAGCAGCCGGGACAGCTTCTCTGGGGCCAACGTCCTGACTTTC. It specifies CASSRDSFSGANVLTF.

The V and J genes are TRBV4-1 and TRBJ2-5, with 9 bases fitting TRBD1. CDR3 length: 15 residues. The trim removed 3 bases at V and 5 bases at J, leaving 7 bases unmatched. Germline V lookup: CDR1 MGHRA, CDR2 YSYEKL. This CDR3 is CASSHGQGNVETQYF. The CDR3 region has the DNA TGCGCCAGCAGCCACGGACAGGGGAATGTGGAGACCCAGTACTTC.

The chain combines TRBV28 with TRBJ2-6; TRBD1 is a possible D gene (5 bases). The CDR3 has 18 amino acids. V gave up 4 bases and J gave up 4 bases, with 20 bases separating them. In germline, CDR1 is MDHEN, CDR2 SYDVKM. The CDR3 DNA follows: TGTGCCAGCAGTTCCCTCCGGCAGGGTGAGGTAGGGGCCAACGTCCTGACTTTC. It is translated as CASSSLRQGEVGANVLTF.

This chain links TRBV5-1 with TRBJ2-7; 9 nucleotides line up with TRBD1. J was trimmed by 2 bases and V by 4 bases; bases with no gene match: 7. CDR1 and CDR2 (germline): SGHRS, YFSETQ. The CDR3 sequence is 15 residues long. CDR3 in DNA: TGCGCCAGCAGCCGTAGACAGGGGGGGACCTACGAGCAGTACTTC. Residues: CASSRRQGGTYEQYF.

CDR3 sequence (DNA): TGCGCCAGCAGCCAAGAAGGACTAGCAGCAAGCGAGCAGTACTTC. Translated: CASSQEGLAASEQYF. The chain combines TRBV4-1 with TRBJ2-7; 8 bases map to TRBD2. Germline CDR1 reads MGHRA; CDR2 reads YSYEKL. This CDR3 has 15 amino acids. Trimming cost V 0 bases and J 6 bases; bases outside gene matches: 7.

This rearrangement joins TRBV4-1 to TRBJ2-2; TRBD1 matches 7 bases. V gave up 4 bases and J gave up 4 bases; unmatched junction bases: 15. Germline V gene lookup returns CDR1 MGHRA and CDR2 YSYEKL. This CDR3 is 18 amino acids long. The chain's CDR3 is CASSPKPGTAASTGELFF. CDR3 coding DNA: TGCGCCAGCAGCCCAAAACCCGGGACAGCGGCGAGCACCGGGGAGCTGTTTTTT.